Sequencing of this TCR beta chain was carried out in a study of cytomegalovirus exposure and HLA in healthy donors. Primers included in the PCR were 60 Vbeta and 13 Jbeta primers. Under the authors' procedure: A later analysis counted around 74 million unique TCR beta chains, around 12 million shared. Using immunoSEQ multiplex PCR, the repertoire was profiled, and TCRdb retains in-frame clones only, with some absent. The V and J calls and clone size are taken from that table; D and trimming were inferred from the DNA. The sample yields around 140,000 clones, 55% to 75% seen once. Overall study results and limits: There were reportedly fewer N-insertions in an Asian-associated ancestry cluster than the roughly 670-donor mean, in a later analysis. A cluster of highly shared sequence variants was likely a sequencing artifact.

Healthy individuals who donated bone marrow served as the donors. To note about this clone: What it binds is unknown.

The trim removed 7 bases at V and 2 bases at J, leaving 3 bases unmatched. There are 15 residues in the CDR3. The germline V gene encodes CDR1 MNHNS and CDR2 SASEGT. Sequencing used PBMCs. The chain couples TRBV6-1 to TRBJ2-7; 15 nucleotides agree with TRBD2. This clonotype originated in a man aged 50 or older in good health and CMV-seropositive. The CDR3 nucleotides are TGTGCCAGCACCGGGACTAGCGGGGGGACCTACGAGCAGTACTTC. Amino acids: CASTGTSGGTYEQYF.